This is a list of T cell receptor beta chains from one sample in a study of monozygotic twins with cystic fibrosis. This table comes from immunoSEQ multiplex PCR, and its TCRdb copy is limited to in-frame clones, with some not included. The table has 8,000 or so clones, approximately 95% seen once. Sequenced material: blood. The receptors were gathered from a boy between 2 and 10 years old with cystic fibrosis. Both conserved end residues are part of each CDR3. The D gene is left open where the match is weak. Rows may omit the clone size; those that give it use once, few, many or a size class.

13	TRBV6-1	TRBJ1-2	TRBD1	-	TGTGCCAGCAGTCCGGACAGGGCCTATGGCTACACCTTC	CASSPDRAYGYTF
14	TRBV11-2	TRBJ1-1	TRBD1	-	TGTGCCAGCAGCTTAGGACAGGGGGCCACTGAAGCTTTCTTT	CASSLGQGATEAFF
14	TRBV2	TRBJ1-2	-	-	TGTGCCAGCAGAGAAGGGACGGCGAACTATGGCTACACCTTC	CASREGTANYGYTF
13	TRBV6-6	TRBJ2-7	-	once	TGTGCCAGCAGTTACGACGCCTCCTACGAGCAGTACTTC	CASSYDASYEQYF
16	TRBV5-1	TRBJ2-2	-	-	TGCGCCAGCAGCCCCATTTCACGTCGAAACACCGGGGAGCTGTTTTTT	CASSPISRRNTGELFF
13	TRBV6-5	TRBJ2-2	-	-	TGTGCCAGCAGCCCGGGGCAGACCGGGGAGCTGTTTTTT	CASSPGQTGELFF
16	TRBV25-1	TRBJ1-2	TRBD1	-	TGTGCCAGCAGTGCCCACCCAGGCAGGGGGCCCGATGGCTACACCTTC	CASSAHPGRGPDGYTF
15	TRBV6-4	TRBJ1-2	TRBD1	-	TGTGCCAGCACTGAAGGGGACAGGGTGGAGTATGGCTACACCTTC	CASTEGDRVEYGYTF
14	TRBV4-1	TRBJ2-7	-	-	TGCGCCAGCAGCCAAGAAGGCAGCTCCTACGAGCAGTACTTC	CASSQEGSSYEQYF
14	TRBV7-9	TRBJ2-1	-	-	TGTGCCAGCAGCTTGTCCCGGGGTGGGGGTGAGCAGTTCTTC	CASSLSRGGGEQFF
16	TRBV6-1	TRBJ2-7	TRBD2	-	TGTGCCAGCAGTGAATTTAGCGGGGGGCTGACCGGCGAGCAGTACTTC	CASSEFSGGLTGEQYF
16	TRBV7-2	TRBJ1-2	TRBD1	-	TGTGCCAGCGACTCCGGGCGATCGACAGGGAACTATGGCTACACCTTC	CASDSGRSTGNYGYTF
17	TRBV7-8	TRBJ2-5	-	-	TGTGCCAGCAGCTTAGTATGGGAGAAGTGGACCGACGAGACCCAGTACTTC	CASSLVWEKWTDETQYF
13	TRBV2	TRBJ2-7	-	few	TGTGCCAGCAGCCTGGACAGCTCCTACGAGCAGTACTTC	CASSLDSSYEQYF
14	TRBV2	TRBJ2-1	TRBD1	-	TGTGCCAGCATTCGGGACAGAAAATACAATGAGCAGTTCTTC	CASIRDRKYNEQFF
17	TRBV9	TRBJ2-1	TRBD1	-	TGTGCCAGCAGCACCGGACAGGCCCTAATCCCTGAGGAGGAGCAGTTCTTC	CASSTGQALIPEEEQFF
15	TRBV5-1	TRBJ1-2	-	-	TGCGCCAGCAGCCTCTTGGACAGCCTGAACTATGGCTACACCTTC	CASSLLDSLNYGYTF
11	TRBV7-2	TRBJ2-7	-	-	TGTGCCAGCAGCCGAAACTACGAGCAGTACTTC	CASSRNYEQYF
13	TRBV6-5	TRBJ1-6	-	-	TGTGCCAGCAGTTACCAGGGTGATTCACCCCTCCACTTT	CASSYQGDSPLHF
11	TRBV20-1	TRBJ2-5	-	-	TGCAGTGCTGAGGCCCAAGAGACCCAGTACTTC	CSAEAQETQYF
16	TRBV7-2	TRBJ1-2	-	-	TGTGCCAGCAGCTTAGTATTCGGGGGACTTAACTATGGCTACACCTTC	CASSLVFGGLNYGYTF
15	TRBV7-2	TRBJ2-3	-	-	TGTGCCAGCAGCCTTGCGGGGCGGGTAACAGATACGCAGTATTTT	CASSLAGRVTDTQYF
14	TRBV5-1	TRBJ1-2	-	-	TGCGCCAGCAGCTTGGCTCACAGCTCTATGGGCTACACCTTC	CASSLAHSSMGYTF
14	TRBV7-9	TRBJ2-3	TRBD1	once	TGTGCCAGCAGCTCTCGGGACAGTACAGATACGCAGTATTTT	CASSSRDSTDTQYF
15	TRBV19	TRBJ2-2	-	-	TGTGCCAGTAGTATGTCTCACCTGAACACCGGGGAGCTGTTTTTT	CASSMSHLNTGELFF
11	TRBV6-5	TRBJ1-2	-	-	TGTGCCAGCGTTAAAGCCGGAGGCTACACCTTC	CASVKAGGYTF
15	TRBV7-3	TRBJ2-3	TRBD2	-	TGTGCCAGCAGTCTGACTAGCGGGGGACTAGATACGCAGTATTTT	CASSLTSGGLDTQYF
16	TRBV7-9	TRBJ1-6	TRBD1	-	TGTGCCAGCAGCTTCTTACAGGGGCGAAATAATTCACCCCTCCACTTT	CASSFLQGRNNSPLHF
14	TRBV19	TRBJ2-5	-	-	TGTGCCAGTAGTCCCCTGGGGGGATGGGAGACCCAGTACTTC	CASSPLGGWETQYF